Below, 20 T cell receptor beta chains from the same sample are listed, as sequenced in a study of shared clonotypes between healthy human individuals. Naive CD8 isolation took CD45RO-negative cells positively selected for CCR7 and excluded terminally differentiated effector memory CD45RA+ cells. Repertoires were generated with immunoSEQ multiplex PCR, while TCRdb's copy carries only in-frame clones and drops some. Among approximately 2,000,000 clones listed, 93% were seen once. Sequenced input: naive CD8+ T cells from PBMCs. These receptors were obtained from a man aged 18 to 30 in good health. Some clones in this sample may be carry-over from other donors' samples.

J is TRBJ1-1 and V is TRBV7-8, with unresolved D. The germline CDR1 and CDR2 sequences are SGHVS and FQNEAQ. CDR3 length: 13 residues. V lost 5 bases, J lost 1 base, and 8 bases lay in between. CDR3 sequence: CASSLRTNTEAFF. CDR3 DNA: TGTGCCAGCAGCCTCCGGACGAACACTGAAGCTTTCTTT.

This rearrangement joins TRBV27 to TRBJ2-7; D gene uncertain. V shed 5 bases and J shed 0 bases, with 14 bases lying between them. The CDR3 contains 15 residues. Germline V gene lookup returns CDR1 MNHEY and CDR2 SMNVEV (reference sequence). The CDR3 reads CASSLVEVPSYEQYF. Written as DNA, the CDR3 is TGTGCCAGCAGTCTTGTCGAGGTGCCCTCCTACGAGCAGTACTTC.

The V gene is TRBV16, the J gene TRBJ1-1; D is unclear. Trimming removed 4 bases at V and 1 base at J, with 13 bases between. Germline CDR1 KGHSY, CDR2 FQNENV. CDR3 length equals 15 residues. The CDR3 reads CASSLDSGQNTEAFF. CDR3 DNA: TGTGCCAGCAGCCTAGACTCCGGGCAGAACACTGAAGCTTTCTTT.

Remarks on this clone: Other DNA sequences within the sample encode an identical CDR3. The V call is TRBV9, the J call TRBJ2-7, with TRBD1 as a possible D gene (6 bases). Trimming removed 4 bases from V and 6 bases from J, with 11 bases in between. Germline CDR1 SGDLS, CDR2 YYNGEE. The CDR3 sequence is 12 residues long. DNA of the CDR3: TGTGCCAGCAGCCCCGCACAGGGCGAGCAGTACTTC. As protein: CASSPAQGEQYF.

This chain uses TRBV28 with TRBJ1-5; D possibly corresponds to TRBD1 (5 bases). The CDR3 has 16 residues. In germline, CDR1 is MDHEN, CDR2 SYDVKM. Trimming shortened V by 10 bases and J by 0 bases, and 19 bases separated the two germline ends. The CDR3 DNA reads as TGTGCCACCTGTCGCCACTGGGGGGATAGCAATCAGCCCCAGCATTTT. Amino acids: CATCRHWGDSNQPQHF. The complete variable domain, with remaining parts taken from reference TRBV28 and TRBJ1-5, reads DVKVTQSSRYLVKRTGEKVFLECVQDMDHENMFWYRQDPGLGLRLIYFSYDVKMKEKGDIPEGYSVSREKKERFSLILESASTNQTSMYLCATCRHWGDSNQPQHFGDGTRLSIL.

The CDR3 loop is CASSLPRYNEQFF. CDR3 nucleotide sequence: TGTGCCAGCAGTTTACCGAGATACAATGAGCAGTTCTTC. The rearrangement joins TRBV27 to TRBJ2-1; D remains unclear. CDR3 length: 13 amino acids. The germline V gene has CDR1 MNHEY and CDR2 SMNVEV (reference sequence). V lost 2 bases and J 4 bases, leaving 6 bases between the germline ends.

The chain is built from TRBV11-2 and TRBJ2-7; a weak D match, TRBD2 (5 bases). Germline CDR1 SGHAT, CDR2 FQNNGV. V was pared by 5 bases and J by 7 bases, with 15 bases between. The CDR3 is 13 amino acids. CDR3 coding DNA: TGTGCCAGCAGCGGAAACCGGGGTCGAGAGCAGTACTTC. Translation gives CASSGNRGREQYF.

The rearrangement uses TRBV11-3 and TRBJ2-7, with 10 bases that match TRBD2. The CDR3 length is 14 residues. Trimming took 5 bases from V and 2 from J; bases not matched to a gene: 3. In germline, CDR1 is SGHNT, CDR2 YENEEA. CDR3 region: CASSASGRAYEQYF. The CDR3 nucleotides are TGTGCCAGCAGCGCCAGCGGGAGGGCCTACGAGCAGTACTTC.

The chain employs TRBV2 and TRBJ2-3; 7 nucleotides line up with TRBD2. In germline, CDR1 is SNHLY, CDR2 FYNNEI. J lost 5 bases, V lost 5 bases, and 4 bases had no gene match. The CDR3 extends over 13 amino acids. In DNA form, the CDR3 reads TGTGCCAGCAGTAATTTAGCGGGAGATACGCAGTATTTT. Translated, it gives CASSNLAGDTQYF.

The V gene is TRBV27, the J gene TRBJ2-6; perhaps TRBD1 as D (6 bases). The length of the CDR3 is 16 residues. Deletions cut 4 bases from V and 0 bases from J, with 10 bases between. Germline CDR1 MNHEY, CDR2 SMNVEV (reference sequence). In nucleotides, the CDR3 is TGTGCCAGCAGTTCAACAGGGATCTCTGGGGCCAACGTCCTGACTTTC. It specifies CASSSTGISGANVLTF. Combining the CDR3 with reference TRBV27 and TRBJ2-6 gives the whole variable domain EAQVTQNPRYLITVTGKKLTVTCSQNMNHEYMSWYRQDPGLGLRQIYYSMNVEVTDKGDVPEGYKVSRKEKRNFPLILESPSPNQTSLYFCASSSTGISGANVLTFGAGSRLTVL.

This rearrangement joins TRBV27 to TRBJ1-5; perhaps TRBD1 as D (5 bases). Between the trimmed V and J ends, which lost 3 bases and 0 bases, there was a span of 9 bases. The germline CDR1 and CDR2 sequences are MNHEY and SMNVEV (reference sequence). The CDR3 has 15 amino acids. In nucleotides, the CDR3 is TGTGCCAGCAGTTTCGTAGGGACTAGCAATCAGCCCCAGCATTTT. The encoded protein is CASSFVGTSNQPQHF.

As DNA, the CDR3 is TGTGCCAGCAGCTCGGGGGGGAGGTACTACGAGCAGTACTTC. Translation gives CASSSGGRYYEQYF. The V call is TRBV5-6, the J call TRBJ2-7; TRBD2 matches 8 bases. The germline CDR1 and CDR2 sequences are SGHDT and YYEEEE. The CDR3 covers 14 residues. Unmatched junction bases numbered 5, after V lost 3 bases and J lost 3 bases. The full variable domain, completed using reference TRBV5-6 and TRBJ2-7, is DAGVTQSPTHLIKTRGQQVTLRCSPKSGHDTVSWYQQALGQGPQFIFQYYEEEERQRGNFPDRFSGHQFPNYSSELNVNALLLGDSALYLCASSSGGRYYEQYFGPGTRLTVT.

The V and J genes are TRBV9 and TRBJ2-4, with D tentatively TRBD1 (5 bases). There are 12 residues in the CDR3. V was trimmed by 3 bases and J by 9 bases, leaving 10 bases between them. The V gene's germline CDR1 is SGDLS and CDR2 YYNGEE. DNA of the CDR3: TGTGCCAGCAGCGCCACAAGGGGCATTCAGTACTTC. Its translation: CASSATRGIQYF. Using reference TRBV9 and TRBJ2-4 for the parts outside the CDR3, the full variable domain is DSGVTQTPKHLITATGQRVTLRCSPRSGDLSVYWYQQSLDQGLQFLIQYYNGEERAKGNILERFSAQQFPDLHSELNLSSLELGDSALYFCASSATRGIQYFGAGTRLSVL.

As to this clone: A clone one base away is much larger, so this may be a read error. The same CDR3 is also encoded by other DNA sequences in this sample. The chain uses TRBV27 and TRBJ2-7; D is unresolved. V was pared by 4 bases and J by 4 bases, with 2 bases between. CDR1 and CDR2 from the germline V gene are MNHEY and SMNVEV (reference sequence). CDR3 size: 10 residues. The CDR3 here is CASSSYEQYF. CDR3 bases: TGTGCCAGCAGTTCATACGAGCAGTACTTC.

The rearrangement uses TRBV27 and TRBJ2-2, with D maybe TRBD2 (6 bases). V lost 8 bases and J 7 bases, leaving 23 bases between the germline ends. CDR1 is MNHEY, CDR2 SMNVEV, per germline (reference sequence). The CDR3 consists of 16 residues. The CDR3 coding sequence is TGTGCCAGCTTGACACATGGGACTGCATACTTCGGGGAGCTGTTTTTT. It encodes CASLTHGTAYFGELFF.

This clone appeared a single time. Other DNA sequences within the sample encode an identical CDR3. V is TRBV27 and J is TRBJ2-1; D assignment may be TRBD1 or TRBD2 (5 bases each). The V gene lost 3 bases and the J gene lost 10 bases, with 10 bases spanning the gap. Germline V CDR1 and CDR2: MNHEY, SMNVEV (reference sequence). The CDR3 is made up of 12 amino acids. The CDR3 region is CASSLLGREQFF. CDR3 in DNA: TGTGCCAGCAGTTTGTTGGGACGAGAGCAGTTCTTC.

The gene calls are TRBV9 and TRBJ2-7; D is unresolved. V was cut by 0 bases and J by 5 bases, with 12 bases left in between. Germline loops: CDR1 SGDLS, CDR2 YYNGEE. The CDR3 consists of 14 residues. DNA of the CDR3: TGTGCCAGCAGCGTAGCGGCTGGAAGAGACGAGCAGTACTTC. This encodes CASSVAAGRDEQYF.

The chain employs TRBV6-5 and TRBJ2-7; no reliable D call. Germline values: CDR1 MNHEY, CDR2 SVGAGI. The CDR3 is 15 residues long. The ends were cut back, 8 bases at V and 6 bases at J, with 23 bases in the middle. CDR3 DNA: TGTGCCAGCCCCCTTACATCGGCAGTCAGAGGCGAGCAGTACTTC. Protein product: CASPLTSAVRGEQYF.

As regards this clone: This same CDR3 is encoded by further DNA sequences in the sample. The chain has TRBV2 and TRBJ2-7, with a tentative D call TRBD1 (5 bases). CDR1 and CDR2 from the germline V gene are SNHLY and FYNNEI. The CDR3 loop spans 14 amino acids. With 8 bases removed from V and 0 bases from J, the gap between germline ends came to 14 bases. The CDR3 coding sequence is TGTGCCAGCGCTGACAGCAGGAGCTCCTACGAGCAGTACTTC. Amino acids: CASADSRSSYEQYF.

On this clone: Other DNA sequences in this specimen translate into the identical CDR3. The chain's CDR3 is CASSFRGRRNEQFF. DNA for the CDR3: TGTGCCAGCAGTTTTCGGGGTCGGAGGAATGAGCAGTTCTTC. The gene calls are TRBV28 and TRBJ2-1; D possibly corresponds to TRBD2 (5 bases). V shed 3 bases and J shed 7 bases, with 13 bases lying between them. Germline V lookup: CDR1 MDHEN, CDR2 SYDVKM. CDR3 length: 14 amino acids.